These 8 T cell receptor beta chains originate from one sample sequenced in a study of tumor-infiltrating lymphocytes in primary liver carcinoma. Blood RNA originated from unsorted whole blood, with germline DNA additionally extracted. Total RNA amounting to 450 to 550 ng was the source from which TCR beta cDNA was made with a constant-region primer. Slightly modified ARM-PCR, run as three nested multiplex PCR rounds, produced the TCR beta libraries. Two initial PCR rounds of around 10 cycles each paired TRBV1-TRBV30 forward primers with a C-beta reverse primer. TCRdb passed the multiplex PCR reads through MiXCR, listing each CDR3 protein once. The sample includes approximately 340,000 distinct CDR3 sequences, around 60% of them seen just once. Sequenced sample: peripheral blood. The source of these receptors is a man in his forties with primary liver carcinoma and hepatitis B virus infection.

A note on this clonotype: The germline gene is not matched at one end of the junction; a read error may be the cause. The CDR3: CANSFVIGTGVGEQYF. Here the CDR3 DNA reads TGTGCCAACAGCTTTGTAATTGGGACAGGGGTGGGGGAGCAGTACTTC. This chain uses TRBV5-6 with TRBJ2-7; 10 nucleotides line up with TRBD1. CDR1 SGHDT and CDR2 YYEEEE come from the germline V gene. The CDR3 covers 16 residues. Combining the CDR3 with reference TRBV5-6 and TRBJ2-7 gives the whole variable domain DAGVTQSPTHLIKTRGQQVTLRCSPKSGHDTVSWYQQALGQGPQFIFQYYEEEERQRGNFPDRFSGHQFPNYSSELNVNALLLGDSALYLCANSFVIGTGVGEQYFGPGTRLTVT.

As regards this clonotype: One junction end does not reproduce the germline sequence, and a read error may be involved. This chain uses TRBV6-5 with TRBJ2-7; 10 nucleotides align to TRBD1. This CDR3 contains 15 residues. The germline CDR1 and CDR2 sequences are MNHEY and SVGAGI. The CDR3 loop reads CASSSRTGGGYEHYF. For the CDR3, the DNA is TGTGCCAGTAGTAGCAGGACAGGGGGTGGGTACGAGCATTACTTC.

The J gene is TRBJ2-1, the V gene TRBV5-1; 7 nucleotides line up with TRBD2. The CDR3 is 15 residues long. The V and J ends lost 4 bases and 0 bases, in that order; junction bases with no gene match: 4. Germline lookup yields CDR1 SGHRS and CDR2 YFSETQ. The CDR3 nucleotides are TGCGCCAGCAGCCCTAGCGGTCGCTCCTACAATGAGCAGTTCTTC. Translation gives CASSPSGRSYNEQFF. Complete variable domain (other parts from reference TRBV5-1 and TRBJ2-1): KAGVTQTPRYLIKTRGQQVTLSCSPISGHRSVSWYQQTPGQGLQFLFEYFSETQRNKGNFPGRFSGRQFSNSRSEMNVSTLELGDSALYLCASSPSGRSYNEQFFGPGTRLTVL.

The chain carries TRBV28 and TRBJ2-7, with 9 nucleotides matching TRBD2. The CDR3 loop spans 15 amino acids. After removal of 8 bases from V and 2 bases from J, the junction contained 10 bases not matched to a gene. CDR1 and CDR2 (germline): MDHEN, SYDVKM. The CDR3 here is CASRRAGGPPYEQYF. In DNA form, the CDR3 reads TGTGCCAGCCGAAGGGCGGGAGGGCCCCCCTACGAGCAGTACTTC. Filled out from reference TRBV28 and TRBJ2-7, the complete variable domain reads DVKVTQSSRYLVKRTGEKVFLECVQDMDHENMFWYRQDPGLGLRLIYFSYDVKMKEKGDIPEGYSVSREKKERFSLILESASTNQTSMYLCASRRAGGPPYEQYFGPGTRLTVT.

In the case of this clonotype: The CDR3 end shows no conserved phenylalanine or tryptophan, and so a read error is likely. The genes are TRBV6-5 and TRBJ1-4, with D possibly being TRBD1 (5 bases). The CDR3 runs 14 residues. Trimming took off 6 bases at V and 8 bases at J, with 16 bases between the two ends. Looked up from germline, CDR1 is MNHEY and CDR2 is SVGAGI. CDR3 sequence (DNA): TGTGCCAGCAGCCATCGGAGGGGTAACGAAAAACTGTTTATT. Its translation is CASSHRRGNEKLFI.

This clonotype was observed at least ten times. V gene TRBV12-3 or TRBV12-4 combines with J gene TRBJ2-2; possibly TRBD1 for D (5 bases). The CDR3 has 13 residues. Trimming took off 3 bases at V and 4 bases at J, with 6 bases between the two ends. CDR3 sequence reads: CASSFGATGELFF. CDR3 DNA: TGTGCCAGCAGTTTTGGGGCCACCGGGGAGCTGTTTTTT.

The sample holds a few counts of this clonotype. One junction end disagrees with the germline gene, perhaps due to a read error. The chain employs TRBV5-5 and TRBJ2-7; 8 bases match TRBD1. Germline V gives CDR1 SGHKS, CDR2 YYEKEE (reference sequence). The CDR3 has 13 residues. CDR3 nucleotide sequence: TGTGCCAGCAGCTATAGGACAGGGAACGGGCAGCACTTC. Residues: CASSYRTGNGQHF.

Turning to this clonotype: A read error may be the cause here, since a much bigger clone is one base away. This sequence joins TRBV4-3 and TRBJ2-1, with D maybe TRBD2 (6 bases). Germline V gene sequence: CDR1 LGHNA, CDR2 YSLEER. This CDR3 contains 15 residues. The CDR3 DNA reads as TGCGCCAGCAGCCAAGACAATCGGAGGGCAGGCGAGCAGTCCTTC. As protein: CASSQDNRRAGEQSF.